The entry below gives a single T cell receptor (beta chain) sequence along with its context. The antigen is unknown. The data were obtained in a study of cytomegalovirus exposure and HLA in healthy donors. Study background: Early released data had roughly 81 million unique TCRs, all coming from HLA-typed donors. Among the approximately 380 donors who were genotyped, about 86% fell in the genetic ancestry cluster that is associated with self-reported Caucasian donors. Study outcomes and limitations: Through in vitro validation, a few CMV-associated chains were shown to be specific for CMV antigens.

The germline V and J ends were trimmed by 5 bases and 9 bases, with 18 bases remaining between them. CDR1 and CDR2 (germline): SGHNT, YENEEA. This CDR3 region has 14 residues. A multiplex PCR was run with 60 Vbeta primers and 13 Jbeta primers. Libraries were prepared by immunoSEQ multiplex PCR; TCRdb keeps only in-frame clonotypes and omits some of them. The table shows roughly 170,000 clones, with 84% occurring only once. Every donor was a healthy person donating bone marrow. Sequenced material: PBMCs. The TCR comes from a girl aged 2-15 years in good health and CMV-seropositive. V usage is TRBV11-3 and J usage is TRBJ2-3, with D possibly TRBD2 on 5 matching bases. CDR3 DNA sequence: TGTGCCAGCAGCCCCTTCGAGGATCGGGGAACGCAGTATTTT. It codes for CASSPFEDRGTQYF.